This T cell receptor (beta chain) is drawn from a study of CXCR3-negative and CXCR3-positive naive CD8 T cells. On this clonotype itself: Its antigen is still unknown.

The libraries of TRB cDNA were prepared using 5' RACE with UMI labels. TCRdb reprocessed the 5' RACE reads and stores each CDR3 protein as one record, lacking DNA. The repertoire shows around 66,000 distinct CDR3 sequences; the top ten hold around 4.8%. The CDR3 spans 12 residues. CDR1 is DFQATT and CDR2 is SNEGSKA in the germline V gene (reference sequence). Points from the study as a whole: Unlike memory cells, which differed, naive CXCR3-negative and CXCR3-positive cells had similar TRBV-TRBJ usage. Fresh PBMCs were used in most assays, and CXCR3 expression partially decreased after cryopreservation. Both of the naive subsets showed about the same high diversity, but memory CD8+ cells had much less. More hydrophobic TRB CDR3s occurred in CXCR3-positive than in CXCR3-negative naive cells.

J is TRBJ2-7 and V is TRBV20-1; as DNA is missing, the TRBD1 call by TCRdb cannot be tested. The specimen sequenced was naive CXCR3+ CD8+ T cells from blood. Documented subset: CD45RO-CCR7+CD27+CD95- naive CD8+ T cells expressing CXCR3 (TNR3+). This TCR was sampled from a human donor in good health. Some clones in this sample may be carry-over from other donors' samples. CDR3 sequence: CSAWGGGYEQYF.